This TCR beta chain was profiled in a study of cytomegalovirus exposure and HLA in healthy donors (dated by TCRdb to the late 2010s). With respect to the entire study: According to an earlier analysis of around 600 of the donors, about 179 million T cells yielded roughly 100 million unique TCR beta sequences and more than 250 Gb of sequence data. An early release covering roughly 600 HLA-typed donors comprised 250 to 350 gigabases of sequencing data and tens of millions of unique TCR sequences. Among the roughly 400 genotyped donors, approximately 77% belonged to the genetic ancestry cluster associated with self-reported Caucasian donors. The study aimed to test whether cataloging public T cell receptors could reveal signatures of past pathogen exposure. Using immunosequencing, the study profiled T cell repertoires from fewer than 700 subjects and related those repertoires to cytomegalovirus serostatus. Along with the roughly 670-subject first cohort, a separate validation cohort of roughly 110 different subjects was used. To predict cytomegalovirus infection status, the study brought together high-throughput TCR immunosequencing, statistical association of individual TCRs with disease status, and machine learning. To study patterns of TCR occurrence, a later analysis re-analyzed previously published TCR beta repertoires from just over 650 donors and added high-resolution HLA genotyping. The later analysis used no new phenotypic data to find candidate immune exposures, relying instead on TCR beta sequences and their occurrence across donors. An earlier analysis of about 600 of the donors used high-throughput TCR beta sequencing to judge whether each TCR beta V gene segment behaved as functional or pseudogenic. Alongside the repertoire data, information on donor age, sex, ethnicity and CMV serostatus was compiled. A later genetic analysis used genome-wide SNP genotypes for about 55% of the 666 donors, treating that subset as a discovery cohort. All discovery cohort repertoires had been generated using a single sequencing platform. HLA typing covered class I and class II loci at four-digit resolution. The number of donors typed differed by locus, with about 629-640 for A, B, C, DRB1 and DQB1, around 520 for DQA1, 600 to 610 for DPA1, and some 470 for DPB1. Because of strong linkage in the cohort, a few DR-DQ haplotypes were treated as single units for association and clustering. Across around 400 genotyped donors of the cohort, an average of approximately 200,000 unique TCR beta nucleotide sequences per donor were sequenced, and roughly 20% of those sequences were non-productive.

The library was made by the immunoSEQ multiplex PCR assay. For the multiplex PCR, a mixture combining 60 forward primers for TCR Vbeta segments and 13 reverse primers for TCR Jbeta segments was used. Amplification of the CDR3 region of rearranged TCR beta genes was performed with a multiplex PCR assay on genomic DNA. The amplified TCR beta libraries were sequenced on the Illumina HiSeq System as 87-base-pair reads. Turning to the authors' computational methods: Across the 700 or so repertoires, a later analysis counted around 80 million unique TCR beta chains, roughly 11 million of which were shared by at least two donors. Raw reads were error-corrected and collapsed into unique sequences by a nearest-neighbor algorithm in which closely related sequences were merged to remove PCR and sequencing errors. Alignment of CDR3 sequences to IMGT reference sequences was used to assign V, D and J gene segments. Each retained sequence needed at least a six-nucleotide match to both a V gene segment and a J gene segment. Rearrangements were classified as productive when the CDR3 lacked stop codons and remained in frame with V and J, and all other rearrangements were classified as non-productive. Following IMGT convention, CDR3 was defined as the stretch from the second conserved V-encoded cysteine up to the conserved J-encoded phenylalanine. Sequences without an unambiguous match to a single V gene segment were excluded from the earlier analysis of 587 of the donors. In an earlier analysis of several hundred of the donors, V segments were called functional above 56.7% productive rearrangements and were called segregating when the between-donor standard deviation exceeded 5%. A statistical classification framework was developed to diagnose cytomegalovirus status using the catalog of TCR beta chain sequences. In a later analysis, V and J genes were assigned by comparing TCR nucleotide sequences against IMGT/GENE-DB human TR gene sequences. Using the TCRdist pipeline, a later analysis assigned CDR3 sequences along with most-parsimonious VDJ recombination scenarios. In a later analysis, each TCR beta chain was defined by its CDR3 amino acid sequence together with its V-gene family, and reads lacking a unique V-gene family were excluded. A later analysis removed roughly 590 highly shared, low-generation-probability nucleotide sequences to deal with suspected cross-contamination and a sequencing artifact. In a later analysis, a clonal expansion index was calculated for each public chain from normalized within-repertoire ranks of inferred template counts. In a later analysis, generation probabilities were computed with a VDJ recombination model fitted to out-of-frame rearrangements, and the resulting probabilities were checked against IGoR. In a later analysis, TCR-TCR, TCR-HLA and TCR-CMV co-occurrence was scored with hypergeometric tests, and a repertoire-size bias correction was applied to TCR pairs. A later analysis estimated false discovery rates by permuting HLA or CMV assignments 20 times. In a later analysis, co-occurring TCRs were grouped using DBSCAN, with TCRdist sequence similarity added in when clustering inside HLA-allele-positive subsets. Repertoires with fewer than 30,000 or more than 120,000 public chains, plus five repertoires with anomalous nucleotide sharing, were excluded from co-occurrence clustering. The immuneACCESS repertoire file appears here via TCRdb, limited to in-frame rearrangements. These files lack a portion of the clones; in checked studies, under half of the deficit traces to unresolved V genes, and the cause of the others is not known. The DNA gave D and trimming, while V, J and clone size come from that table. Per the sample table, the count is 65,000 to 90,000 clones. The ten largest clones add up to 2% to 3% of the sample.

From cysteine to phenylalanine, the CDR3 is 12 amino acids long. The entry retains the CDR3 DNA only, 36 bases that are in frame from base 1. Germline trimming: 7 bases from V, 5 bases from J; junction bases outside gene matches: 5. The germline V gene provides CDR1 SNHLY and CDR2 FYNNEI. The cohort was made up of about 670 healthy bone marrow donors. At the time of sampling, every cohort member was nominally healthy, though immune exposures that went unrecorded were likely present. The donor was CMV seropositive and belonged to the group of about 290 seropositive cohort members. A peripheral blood sample was provided by each donor, and peripheral blood mononuclear cells were used for TCR beta sequencing. The Qiagen DNeasy Blood Extraction Kit was used to extract genomic DNA from the blood cell samples. Findings and caveats that apply to the study as a whole: A further reported finding was that TCR beta sequences accurately predicted the HLA-A and HLA-B alleles for most subjects in the first cohort. A later analysis reported that several top co-occurrence clusters appeared linked to parvovirus B19, influenza, CMV and Epstein-Barr virus. Linkage disequilibrium might explain the correlated functional status among segregating V segments, but an unknown experimental factor could not be excluded. The authors suggested that the approach could potentially be generalized to other disease states and immunological phenotypes. HLA typing was unavailable for some donors at each locus, so association tests used only the typed subset. Cytomegalovirus status was reported to be diagnosed by the classifier with high specificity and sensitivity in both the original and validation cohorts. A total of 150 to 200 TCR beta chains were listed by the study as associated with cytomegalovirus. A cluster of highly shared sequence variants was judged likely to represent a technical artifact of the sequencing pipeline. In a later analysis, the rate of TCR association differed among HLA loci, with DRB1 alleles having the most associated TCRs and HLA-C alleles having the fewest. Broadly in line with IMGT annotations, most TCR beta V segments showed up in productive rearrangements about 87% or about 30% of the time in an earlier analysis of around 600 of the donors. Compared with equally common non-associated chains, HLA-associated TCR beta chains in a later analysis were more clonally expanded and had lower generation probabilities. Some IMGT-functional V segments, including TRBV6-2 and TRBV6-3, could not be distinguished by the 87-base-pair reads and were therefore excluded. In a later genetic analysis, fewer N-insertions in productive TCRs were reported among donors in an Asian-associated ancestry cluster than the roughly 710-donor mean. When HLA alleles, especially DR and DQ, strongly co-occurred, attributing TCR associations to individual alleles was difficult. In a later analysis, 15,000 to 20,000 TCR beta sequences were associated with specific HLA alleles at a false discovery rate of 0.05. The only immune exposure information available for the cohort was CMV serostatus. An association between a missense DCLRE1C variant and V-gene and J-gene trimming of TCR beta chains was found in a later genetic analysis and replicated in an independent cohort. In a later analysis, most CMV-associated TCR beta chains were found to appear HLA-restricted, with HLA associations seemingly driven largely by CMV exposure. Only TCR beta chains were sequenced in this cohort, and the absence of alpha or paired-chain data limited detectable features. Around 16 rarely observed V segments, including chromosome 9 orphons, were excluded from the earlier analysis of approximately 600 of the donors because counts were too low. In vitro tests confirmed that three of the cytomegalovirus-associated TCR beta chains recognize cytomegalovirus antigens. Most TCR sequences were observed very rarely across donors, whereas some public TCRs were present in many individuals. Presence/absence analyses assumed roughly uniform sequencing depth across donors, an assumption that may not hold.

Worth noting for this clone: What this receptor recognizes is not known.

This chain joins TRBV2 to TRBJ2-7, and TRBD2 matches 7 of the central bases. Specimen: PBMCs. The origin of this receptor is a female donor in good health and CMV-seropositive. The DNA reads TGTGCCAGCACACGGACTAGGAACGAGCAGTACTTC. This encodes CASTRTRNEQYF.